The source of this T cell receptor beta chain is a study of T-cell reconstitution after alpha-beta-depleted transplantation in children. Study results and limitations: The study reportedly traced alpha-beta T cells about two months after transplant to several hundred expanded graft clones. Surviving recipient T cells and intrathymic progenitors accounted for some patients' high TCRbeta diversity at day 60.

CDR3 length: 12 amino acids. Researchers prepared the TCRbeta library using unique molecular identifiers, the study reports. One entry per CDR3 protein, called by TCRdb with MiXCR from the PCR reads. The sample shows just over 950,000 distinct CDR3 sequences, roughly 29% of them seen only once. As regards this clonotype: Its antigen is still unknown.

The chain couples TRBV21-1 to TRBJ1-5; the D call of TRBD1 is as the table states it, not checked on the DNA. TRBV21-1 counts as a pseudogene. The source of this sequence is a boy younger than two who had a stem cell transplant for SCID, so the T cells may come from the graft donor. This specimen consisted of PBMCs, mostly from graft donor cells, obtained 360 days after TCRalphabeta/CD19-depleted stem cell transplant. CDR3 in amino acids: CAPSGSNQPQHF. The CDR3 DNA reads TGTGCCCCCTCAGGGTCCAATCAGCCCCAGCATTTT.